One and the same sample provided the 4 T cell receptor beta chains below, sequenced in a study of blood T cell repertoires in COVID-19. Some clones are missing from TCRdb's copy, which holds only in-frame ones; the method was immunoSEQ multiplex PCR. The table lists 150,000 to 200,000 clones, roughly nine tenths of them singletons, with 18% in the top ten. The source material was peripheral blood. The receptors were sampled from a man between 60 and 75 years old with active or convalescent COVID-19.

The genes are TRBV5-1 and TRBJ1-2, with TRBD1 matching 9 bases. Trimming at V came to 4 bases and at J to 1 base, leaving 2 bases not matched to a gene. Germline V gives CDR1 SGHRS, CDR2 YFSETQ. The CDR3 runs 14 residues. CDR3: CASSRGQGNYGYTF. The CDR3 DNA sequence: TGCGCCAGCAGCAGGGGACAGGGTAACTATGGCTACACCTTC.

The V gene is TRBV2, the J gene TRBJ1-5, with a possible D match to TRBD1 (5 bases). With 6 bases removed from V and 6 bases from J, the gap between germline ends came to 15 bases. The CDR3 length is 14 residues. The V gene's germline CDR1 is SNHLY and CDR2 FYNNEI. This CDR3 is CASSTSTVGQPQHF. CDR3 in DNA: TGTGCCAGCAGCACCTCGACAGTGGGTCAGCCCCAGCATTTT.

This rearrangement joins TRBV5-1 to TRBJ1-2, with D maybe TRBD1 (5 bases). Deletions cut 4 bases from V and 7 bases from J, with 14 bases between. This CDR3 spans 13 amino acids. Germline CDR1 reads SGHRS; CDR2 reads YFSETQ. CDR3 nucleotides: TGCGCCAGCAGCCTCGACAGTGTAGCTGGCTACACCTTC. This encodes CASSLDSVAGYTF.

The rearrangement joins TRBV10-3 to TRBJ2-3, with 8 bases lining up with TRBD2. The J segment lost 0 bases and the V segment lost 5 bases, leaving 7 bases of the junction unmatched. The germline CDR1 and CDR2 sequences are ENHRY and SYGVKD. The CDR3 contains 16 residues. The CDR3 here is CAISISAGASTDTQYF. The CDR3 nucleotides are TGTGCCATCAGTATTTCAGCGGGGGCTAGCACAGATACGCAGTATTTT.